Presented here are 32 T cell receptor beta chains from one specimen sequenced in a study of blood T cell repertoires in COVID-19. Produced via immunoSEQ multiplex PCR; TCRdb's table is partial and in-frame only. Of about 360,000 clones in the sample, about 86% were seen once. Source material: peripheral blood. The receptor set was obtained from a woman in her sixties with COVID-19, enrolled during active disease.

This sequence joins TRBV21-1 and TRBJ1-2. TRBV21-1 is recorded as a pseudogene. This CDR3 has 15 amino acids. In DNA, the CDR3 is TGTGCCAGCAGCCAAAGTTCGAGGAGTTCCTATGGCTACACCTTC. Its translation is CASSQSSRSSYGYTF.

This chain connects TRBV9 to TRBJ1-6; D is undetermined. The CDR3 contains 18 residues. The germline V and J ends were trimmed by 0 bases and 0 bases, with 13 bases remaining between them. Germline assignment: CDR1 SGDLS and CDR2 YYNGEE. CDR3 loop: CASSVGATASSYNSPLHF. In DNA, the CDR3 is TGTGCCAGCAGCGTAGGTGCCACCGCCAGCTCCTATAATTCACCCCTCCACTTT.

This chain joins TRBV5-1 and TRBJ1-2; D call uncertain. Germline CDR1 SGHRS, CDR2 YFSETQ. V dropped 2 bases and J dropped 6 bases, with 14 bases sitting between them. The CDR3 contains 14 residues. The CDR3 sequence: CASSFGQVFNGYTF. The CDR3 nucleotides are TGCGCCAGCAGCTTCGGTCAGGTCTTTAATGGCTACACCTTC.

To note about this clone: The junction and the germline gene differ at one end; a read error may be behind it. The J gene is TRBJ1-1, the V gene TRBV5-1; 12 bases fit TRBD1. Germline V gene lookup returns CDR1 SGHRS and CDR2 YFSETQ. The length of the CDR3 is 16 residues. This chain's CDR3 is CASSLEGQGANTEAFF. The CDR3 region has the DNA TGCGCCAGCAGTTTGGAGGGACAGGGGGCGAACACTGAAGCTTTCTTT.

This chain connects TRBV4-1 to TRBJ2-3; 7 bases fit TRBD1. V lost 4 bases to trimming and J lost 3 bases; unmatched junction nucleotides: 4. The CDR3 extends over 14 amino acids. The germline V gene has CDR1 MGHRA and CDR2 YSYEKL. CDR3 in DNA: TGCGCCAGCAGCCCAAGACAGGGAACAGATACGCAGTATTTT. The encoded protein is CASSPRQGTDTQYF.

The J gene is TRBJ1-2, the V gene TRBV9; tentatively, D is TRBD1 (6 bases). The CDR3 has 15 residues. Trimming cost V 3 bases and J 7 bases, with 19 bases left between them. The germline gives CDR1 SGDLS, CDR2 YYNGEE. CDR3 in DNA: TGTGCCAGCAGCGCCTCCGGGACACACGGGTCTGGCTACACCTTC. It codes for CASSASGTHGSGYTF. Full variable domain (missing parts from reference TRBV9 and TRBJ1-2): DSGVTQTPKHLITATGQRVTLRCSPRSGDLSVYWYQQSLDQGLQFLIQYYNGEERAKGNILERFSAQQFPDLHSELNLSSLELGDSALYFCASSASGTHGSGYTFGSGTRLTVV.

Only one count was recorded for this clone. This chain links TRBV3-1 (or the pseudogene TRBV3-2) with TRBJ2-3; possible D gene TRBD2, 5 bases. This CDR3 has 14 amino acids. Germline CDR1 reads LGHDT; CDR2 reads YNNKEL (reference sequence). Trimming stripped 5 bases from V and 2 bases from J, with 11 bases between. The CDR3 reads CASSDRGYTDTQYF. The CDR3 coding sequence is TGTGCCAGCAGCGATCGAGGGTACACAGATACGCAGTATTTT.

This clone showed up just a few times. The gene calls are TRBV7-2 and TRBJ2-1; D perhaps matches TRBD2 (6 bases). V lost 5 bases and J 13 bases, leaving 21 bases between the germline ends. Per the germline V gene, CDR1 is SGHTA and CDR2 is FQGNSA. There are 14 residues in the CDR3. Here the CDR3 reads CASSLYPLAAVQFF. CDR3 sequence (DNA): TGTGCCAGCAGCCTTTACCCACTAGCTGCAGTCCAGTTCTTC.

The chain employs TRBV4-1 and TRBJ2-1; D is perhaps TRBD2 (6 bases). Germline V gives CDR1 MGHRA, CDR2 YSYEKL. The CDR3 loop spans 17 amino acids. Trimming took off 0 bases at V and 0 bases at J, with 12 bases between the two ends. The chain's CDR3 is CASSQDPIGGSYNEQFF. CDR3 coding DNA: TGCGCCAGCAGCCAAGATCCTATCGGGGGCTCCTACAATGAGCAGTTCTTC.

Remarks on this clone: Additional DNA sequences in this sample encode the identical CDR3. The V gene is TRBV5-1, the J gene TRBJ2-3; 8 bases map to TRBD2. Trimming cost V 0 bases and J 3 bases; bases outside gene matches: 3. The V gene's germline CDR1 is SGHRS and CDR2 YFSETQ. The CDR3 totals 15 residues. The CDR3 DNA reads as TGCGCCAGCAGCTTGGCTCTAGCGGGTACAGATACGCAGTATTTT. This gives the protein CASSLALAGTDTQYF.

J is TRBJ2-5 and V is TRBV5-1; D is unclear. The CDR3 totals 14 residues. V shed 0 bases and J shed 3 bases, with 9 bases lying between them. Germline V gene sequence: CDR1 SGHRS, CDR2 YFSETQ. The CDR3 DNA follows: TGCGCCAGCAGCTTGGGCAGCGCCAAAGAGACCCAGTACTTC. Translated: CASSLGSAKETQYF.

The rearrangement links TRBV27 to TRBJ1-1; D unclear. The germline V and J ends were trimmed by 7 bases and 2 bases, with 23 bases remaining between them. This CDR3 spans 17 amino acids. Germline loops: CDR1 MNHEY, CDR2 SMNVEV (reference sequence). The CDR3 sequence: CASTLGVGFGENTEAFF. The CDR3 DNA is TGTGCCAGCACCCTCGGGGTAGGGTTTGGTGAAAACACTGAAGCTTTCTTT.

The chain joins TRBV11-3 to TRBJ2-7; 7 bases match TRBD2. Losses at the gene ends were 0 bases for V and 6 bases for J; bases not matched to a gene: 2. In germline, CDR1 is SGHNT, CDR2 YENEEA. This CDR3 region has 13 residues. CDR3 sequence: CASSLEPGGEQYF. The CDR3 DNA is TGTGCCAGCAGCTTAGAGCCGGGGGGCGAGCAGTACTTC.

This clone was picked up a small number of times. V usage is TRBV4-1 and J usage is TRBJ1-6; a possible D gene is TRBD1 (6 bases). The CDR3 consists of 16 residues. From germline, CDR1 is MGHRA and CDR2 YSYEKL. V lost 5 bases, J lost 0 bases, and 11 bases lay in between. CDR3 sequence: CASSFGQSSYNSPLHF. The CDR3 DNA reads TGCGCCAGCAGCTTTGGACAGAGCTCCTATAATTCACCCCTCCACTTT.

V is TRBV20-1 and J is TRBJ2-5; 9 bases are a match to TRBD2. The CDR3 is 15 residues long. V shed 3 bases and J 5 bases; nucleotides not matched to a gene: 10. Germline V gene lookup returns CDR1 DFQATT and CDR2 SNEGSKA (reference sequence). This chain's CDR3 is CSASVAGALQETQYF. The CDR3 coding sequence is TGCAGTGCTAGTGTAGCGGGGGCCCTCCAGGAGACCCAGTACTTC.

The rearrangement joins TRBV6-2 or TRBV6-3 to TRBJ2-2, with TRBD2 matching over 8 bases. In germline, CDR1 is MNHEY, CDR2 SVGEGT. V shed 4 bases, J shed 3 bases, and the junction held 4 bases outside the gene matches. This CDR3 region has 15 residues. The CDR3 nucleotides are TGTGCCAGCAGTTGGCCTAGCGGGTACACCGGGGAGCTGTTTTTT. It codes for CASSWPSGYTGELFF.

This chain links TRBV4-3 with TRBJ1-1, with 8 bases identical to TRBD1. The CDR3 consists of 17 residues. The V and J ends lost 1 base and 1 base, in that order; junction bases with no gene match: 8. Germline V CDR1 and CDR2: LGHNA, YSLEER. The CDR3 region has the DNA TGCGCCAGCAGCCAAGTGCGGAACAGGGGGAGGAACACTGAAGCTTTCTTT. As protein: CASSQVRNRGRNTEAFF.

This chain links TRBV7-2 with TRBJ1-1; D unresolved. V was shortened by 5 bases and J by 3 bases, with 13 bases between the two germline ends. The CDR3 is made up of 14 amino acids. Germline V CDR1 and CDR2: SGHTA, FQGNSA. CDR3 residues: CASSPPGADTEAFF. The CDR3 DNA reads TGTGCCAGCAGCCCCCCGGGAGCCGACACTGAAGCTTTCTTT.

The chain recombines TRBV12-5 with TRBJ2-7, with D possibly TRBD1 on 6 matching bases. V dropped 2 bases and J dropped 3 bases, with 14 bases sitting between them. Germline CDR1 LGHNT, CDR2 FRNRAP. The CDR3 has 15 residues. CDR3 DNA sequence: TGTGCTAGTGGTTTGTCAGGGGTTGGGGTCTACGAGCAGTACTTC. Its translation is CASGLSGVGVYEQYF.

The V and J genes are TRBV5-6 and TRBJ1-5; TRBD1 is a possible D gene (5 bases). Trimming removed 4 bases from V and 7 bases from J, with 15 bases in between. Germline-derived CDR1 and CDR2 are SGHDT and YYEEEE. CDR3 length: 14 amino acids. The DNA for the CDR3 is TGTGCCAGCAGCAGCGAGCAGGGTGCCCAGCCCCAGCATTTT. Its translation is CASSSEQGAQPQHF.

Only one count was recorded for this clone. DNA of the CDR3: TGTGCCAGCAGTCGGACAGGGTTAGGAGATACGCAGTATTTT. As protein: CASSRTGLGDTQYF. The chain carries TRBV6-5 and TRBJ2-3; TRBD1 aligns across 8 bases. Germline CDR1 reads MNHEY; CDR2 reads SVGAGI. The J segment lost 5 bases and the V segment lost 5 bases, leaving 6 bases of the junction unmatched. The CDR3 is 14 amino acids.

The chain combines TRBV20-1 with TRBJ1-2, with D perhaps matching TRBD1 (5 bases). This CDR3 comprises 10 residues. CDR1 and CDR2 from the germline V gene are DFQATT and SNEGSKA (reference sequence). The V gene lost 4 bases and the J gene lost 8 bases, with 8 bases spanning the gap. CDR3 sequence (DNA): TGCAGTGCTACCGGGGGAGGCTACACCTTC. This gives the protein CSATGGGYTF.

The chain carries TRBV7-2 and TRBJ1-2, with a tentative D call TRBD1 (6 bases). This CDR3 contains 16 residues. Germline-derived CDR1 and CDR2 are SGHTA and FQGNSA. The V and J ends lost 3 bases and 2 bases respectively, with 16 bases between them. The CDR3 protein is CASSFFSQGTNYGYTF. CDR3 nucleotide sequence: TGTGCCAGCAGCTTCTTCTCGCAGGGGACCAACTATGGCTACACCTTC.

The V gene is TRBV4-1, the J gene TRBJ2-3; no definite D call. V dropped 0 bases and J dropped 1 base, with 8 bases sitting between them. CDR3 length: 15 residues. Per the germline V gene, CDR1 is MGHRA and CDR2 is YSYEKL. The CDR3 sequence is CASSQELSGTDTQYF. DNA for the CDR3: TGCGCCAGCAGCCAAGAACTCAGCGGCACAGATACGCAGTATTTT.

The rearrangement uses TRBV3-1 (or the pseudogene TRBV3-2) and TRBJ2-3; maybe TRBD2 (6 bases). The CDR3 spans 18 residues. CDR1 is LGHDT and CDR2 is YNNKEL in the germline V gene (reference sequence). V shed 0 bases and J shed 0 bases, with 16 bases lying between them. The CDR3 coding sequence is TGTGCCAGCAGCCAAGAGGAGGGTAGCCTACCTAGCACAGATACGCAGTATTTT. Translation: CASSQEEGSLPSTDTQYF.

The genes are TRBV11-2 and TRBJ2-7; 10 nucleotides agree with TRBD1. The CDR3 loop spans 13 amino acids. Germline assignment: CDR1 SGHAT and CDR2 FQNNGV. After removal of 8 bases from V and 6 bases from J, the junction contained 7 bases not matched to a gene. In DNA form, the CDR3 reads TGTGCCAGCGGCTGGACAGGGGGAGGCGAGCAGTACTTC. Encoded protein: CASGWTGGGEQYF. Full variable domain (outside the CDR3, taken from reference TRBV11-2 and TRBJ2-7): EAGVAQSPRYKIIEKRQSVAFWCNPISGHATLYWYQQILGQGPKLLIQFQNNGVVDDSQLPKDRFSAERLKGVDSTLKIQPAKLEDSAVYLCASGWTGGGEQYFGPGTRLTVT.

The gene calls are TRBV11-3 and TRBJ1-1; TRBD1 might be the D (5 bases). The CDR3 extends over 15 amino acids. Trimming cost V 0 bases and J 1 base, with 9 bases left between them. CDR1 is SGHNT and CDR2 is YENEEA in the germline V gene. CDR3 sequence reads: CASSLDGGSNTEAFF. CDR3 bases: TGTGCCAGCAGCTTAGATGGGGGGTCGAACACTGAAGCTTTCTTT.

The chain links TRBV7-2 to TRBJ2-1, with D uncertain. Trimming pared 2 bases from V and 7 bases from J, leaving 9 bases between. The germline gives CDR1 SGHTA, CDR2 FQGNSA. The CDR3 is made up of 13 amino acids. The DNA for the CDR3 is TGTGCCAGCAGCTTAACTAATTATAATGAGCAGTTCTTC. Translated, it gives CASSLTNYNEQFF.

The chain couples TRBV12-5 to TRBJ2-1, with D uncertain. V shed 6 bases and J shed 3 bases, with 15 bases lying between them. The CDR3 sequence is 15 residues long. CDR1 and CDR2 from the germline V gene are LGHNT and FRNRAP. DNA of the CDR3: TGTGCTAGTGGCGAGAATTCGGGTTTCTACAATGAGCAGTTCTTC. It encodes CASGENSGFYNEQFF.

V and J are TRBV5-4 and TRBJ2-7, with D maybe TRBD1 (6 bases). The V end was cut by 4 bases, the J end by 0 bases, with 11 bases between. This CDR3 is built from 14 residues. Germline V gene data show CDR1 as SGHNT and CDR2 as YYREEE (reference sequence). The CDR3 region is CASSRQVASYEQYF. CDR3 nucleotides: TGTGCCAGCAGCAGACAGGTGGCCTCCTACGAGCAGTACTTC.

This clone was seen only a few times. The J gene is TRBJ2-7, the V gene TRBV19; D unresolved. This CDR3 contains 13 residues. Trimming removed 4 bases from V and 5 bases from J, with 12 bases in between. CDR1 and CDR2 (germline): LNHDA, SQIVND (reference sequence). The CDR3 region is CASSTIERDEQYF. The CDR3 bases are TGTGCCAGTAGTACGATCGAGAGAGACGAGCAGTACTTC.

The chain is built from TRBV27 and TRBJ2-2, with a possible D match to TRBD1 (5 bases). V was shortened by 1 base and J by 1 base, with 10 bases between the two germline ends. The CDR3 loop spans 16 amino acids. Germline CDR1 MNHEY, CDR2 SMNVEV (reference sequence). The CDR3 bases are TGTGCCAGCAGTTTATTGGCAGGGATGAACACCGGGGAGCTGTTTTTT. Residues: CASSLLAGMNTGELFF.